These 13 T cell receptor beta chains share one sample of origin, sequenced in a study of blood T cell repertoires in COVID-19. Sequencing was performed with immunoSEQ multiplex PCR; in TCRdb, only in-frame clones are kept and a portion is missing. The sample includes some 220,000 clones, about 88% of them seen just once. The material sequenced was PBMCs or T cells enriched from blood (not recorded which). These receptors were obtained from a woman aged 30 to 39 who had recovered from COVID-19.

The chain carries TRBV4-3 and TRBJ2-5, with 9 bases that match TRBD2. The CDR3 is 18 amino acids. V was pared by 0 bases and J by 6 bases, with 14 bases of the junction left unmatched. Germline CDR1 LGHNA, CDR2 YSLEER. In nucleotides, the CDR3 is TGCGCCAGCAGCCAAGAAGGAACTAGCGGGCCAACACGGAAGACCCAGTACTTC. It codes for CASSQEGTSGPTRKTQYF.

The J gene is TRBJ2-5, the V gene TRBV4-1, with a possible D match to TRBD1 (5 bases). Germline assignment: CDR1 MGHRA and CDR2 YSYEKL. The CDR3 has 14 amino acids. V lost 0 bases, J lost 4 bases, and 9 bases lay in between. In nucleotides, the CDR3 is TGCGCCAGCAGCCAAGAAGGGGTAAGAGAGACCCAGTACTTC. This gives the protein CASSQEGVRETQYF.

This rearrangement joins TRBV6-5 to TRBJ1-6; D is perhaps TRBD1 (5 bases). Germline loops: CDR1 MNHEY, CDR2 SVGAGI. The V and J ends lost 0 bases and 7 bases respectively, with 10 bases between them. The length of the CDR3 is 15 residues. The CDR3 here is CASSYSGETNSPLHF. The DNA of the CDR3 is TGTGCCAGCAGTTACTCAGGGGAAACAAATTCACCCCTCCACTTT.

The chain recombines TRBV5-4 with TRBJ2-1, with 7 bases fitting TRBD2. V shed 0 bases and J 3 bases; nucleotides not matched to a gene: 3. CDR1 and CDR2 (germline): SGHNT, YYREEE (reference sequence). There are 15 residues in the CDR3. The DNA for the CDR3 is TGTGCCAGCAGCTTGGGGGGGGGTCGCTACAATGAGCAGTTCTTC. Translation gives CASSLGGGRYNEQFF.

This clone appeared a few times. The genes are TRBV11-2 and TRBJ2-1, with D unresolved. Germline lookup yields CDR1 SGHAT and CDR2 FQNNGV. The CDR3 length is 11 residues. With 5 bases removed from V and 4 bases from J, the gap between germline ends came to 3 bases. The CDR3 DNA is TGTGCCAGCAGCCCATACAATGAGCAGTTCTTC. Amino acids: CASSPYNEQFF. Complete variable domain (other parts from reference TRBV11-2 and TRBJ2-1): EAGVAQSPRYKIIEKRQSVAFWCNPISGHATLYWYQQILGQGPKLLIQFQNNGVVDDSQLPKDRFSAERLKGVDSTLKIQPAKLEDSAVYLCASSPYNEQFFGPGTRLTVL.

The V and J genes are TRBV5-5 and TRBJ1-4; unclear D gene. The CDR3 is made up of 12 amino acids. Between the trimmed V and J ends, which lost 2 bases and 5 bases, there was a span of 4 bases. Germline CDR1 SGHKS, CDR2 YYEKEE (reference sequence). The CDR3 DNA sequence: TGTGCCAGCAGCTTTACAAATGAAAAACTGTTTTTT. It encodes CASSFTNEKLFF.

The chain couples TRBV4-1 to TRBJ1-6, with TRBD1 matching 9 bases. In germline, CDR1 is MGHRA, CDR2 YSYEKL. The ends lost 0 bases at V and 10 bases at J; junction bases unmatched: 7. The CDR3 runs to 16 residues. CDR3 bases: TGCGCCAGCAGCCAAGACACAGGGGGCCGAAGGTCACCCCTCCACTTT. Amino acids: CASSQDTGGRRSPLHF.

The chain's CDR3 is CASSRDYSTDTQYF. DNA for the CDR3: TGCGCCAGCAGCCGGGACTATAGCACAGATACGCAGTATTTT. This chain links TRBV5-1 with TRBJ2-3; TRBD2 agrees at 7 bases. The V gene's germline CDR1 is SGHRS and CDR2 YFSETQ. The CDR3 length is 14 residues. The V segment lost 4 bases and the J segment 0 bases; nucleotides outside the gene matches: 2.

This chain links TRBV5-1 with TRBJ1-3, with a possible D match to TRBD1 (5 bases). The CDR3 has 14 residues. Trimming removed 1 base from V and 2 bases from J, with 7 bases in between. Germline lookup yields CDR1 SGHRS and CDR2 YFSETQ. The CDR3 is CASSLSGAGNTIYF. CDR3 bases: TGCGCCAGCAGCTTGTCGGGGGCTGGAAACACCATATATTTT.

This rearrangement joins TRBV5-1 to TRBJ2-6; D may be TRBD1 (5 bases). Germline CDR1 reads SGHRS; CDR2 reads YFSETQ. The V end was cut by 0 bases, the J end by 0 bases, with 19 bases between. The CDR3 extends over 20 amino acids. Here the CDR3 reads CASSLAGRPGYRSGANVLTF. The CDR3 nucleotides are TGCGCCAGCAGCTTGGCGGGTCGACCAGGGTATCGCTCTGGGGCCAACGTCCTGACTTTC. Based on the CDR3 plus reference TRBV5-1 and TRBJ2-6, the full variable domain is KAGVTQTPRYLIKTRGQQVTLSCSPISGHRSVSWYQQTPGQGLQFLFEYFSETQRNKGNFPGRFSGRQFSNSRSEMNVSTLELGDSALYLCASSLAGRPGYRSGANVLTFGAGSRLTVL.

This rearrangement joins TRBV29-1 to TRBJ1-2, with 7 positions matching TRBD1. With V trimmed by 3 bases and J by 8 bases, 3 bases remained unmatched. Per germline, CDR1 SQVTM and CDR2 ANQGSEA. CDR3 length: 11 amino acids. CDR3 residues: CSVDEQGGYTF. Written as DNA, the CDR3 is TGCAGCGTTGATGAACAGGGGGGCTACACCTTC.

V gene TRBV5-1 combines with J gene TRBJ2-3, with a weak D call TRBD1 (5 bases). Germline CDR1 is SGHRS and CDR2 is YFSETQ. This CDR3 has 14 amino acids. Trimming removed 3 bases from V and 2 bases from J, with 10 bases in between. The CDR3 nucleotides are TGCGCCAGCAGCTCTGTAGGGGACACAGATACGCAGTATTTT. This gives the protein CASSSVGDTDTQYF.

J is TRBJ2-2 and V is TRBV18; TRBD2 aligns across 7 bases. V was clipped by 6 bases and J by 5 bases; unmatched bases: 6. CDR1 is KGHSH, CDR2 LQKENI, per germline. This CDR3 contains 14 residues. CDR3 DNA: TGTGCCAGCTCCCCAAGCGGGAATACCGGGGAGCTGTTTTTT. Amino acids: CASSPSGNTGELFF.